The sequence of this T cell receptor beta chain was determined in a study of human T cells and chemical hapten exposure. Study details: Enrolled patients were predominantly female and had alopecia areata, totalis or universalis. Among samples, TCR yields varied mainly because of small differences in pooled library volume. Study-wide results and limits: The study found expanded TCRs formed significantly more large CDR3 similarity clusters than controls.

This clonotype was found a few times. The antigen is undetermined. The time point was: patch test 1, 2 weeks after DPC sensitization. Treatment indicated: therapeutic diphenylcyclopropenone sensitization with weekly scalp DPC. Individual cDNA molecules had unique molecular identifiers attached to them by the library. TCRdb passed the RACE reads through MiXCR, listing each CDR3 protein once. In the table there are 340,000 or so distinct CDR3 sequences, around 7% of which are singletons. CDR3 length: 15 amino acids. CDR1 SGHKS and CDR2 YYEKEE come from the germline V gene (reference sequence). Trimming pared 0 bases from V and 2 bases from J, leaving 12 bases between.

The input for sequencing was whole blood, taken in connection with sensitization to the hapten diphenylcyclopropenone (DPC). The chain has TRBV5-5 and TRBJ2-7, with a weak D call TRBD2 (6 bases). The sequence was obtained from a woman younger than 30 with alopecia areata. Some clones in this sample may be carry-over from other donors' samples. The CDR3 DNA is TGTGCCAGCAGCTTGGGCCCGCGGGACCCCTACGAGCAGTACTTC. Its translation is CASSLGPRDPYEQYF.